The 20 T cell receptor beta chains below were found in one sample sequenced in a study of cytomegalovirus exposure and HLA in healthy donors. Assay used: immunoSEQ multiplex PCR; TCRdb lists only in-frame clones, some missing. This table holds roughly 120,000 clones, about 88% found once. The sample was PBMCs. These receptors were taken from a man younger than 35 in good health and CMV-seropositive.

This rearrangement joins TRBV2 to TRBJ2-7; no definite D call. This CDR3 comprises 15 residues. Germline CDR1 is SNHLY and CDR2 is FYNNEI. V lost 5 bases, J lost 4 bases, and 18 bases lay in between. This CDR3 reads CASSLGPAPTYEQYF. The CDR3 DNA reads TGTGCCAGCAGTTTGGGCCCAGCCCCCACTTACGAGCAGTACTTC.

The chain couples TRBV6-5 to TRBJ2-7, with 8 bases identical to TRBD1. This CDR3 has 14 residues. CDR1 is MNHEY and CDR2 is SVGAGI in the germline V gene. Trimming removed 6 bases from V and 2 bases from J; junction bases left unmatched: 6. In DNA form, the CDR3 reads TGTGCCAGCAGGCCGACAGGGGACCCCTACGAGCAGTACTTC. Residues: CASRPTGDPYEQYF.

The J gene is TRBJ2-3, the V gene TRBV7-8, with TRBD1 identical over 8 bases. In germline, CDR1 is SGHVS, CDR2 FQNEAQ. The CDR3 is made up of 14 amino acids. Trimming cost V 8 bases and J 2 bases; bases outside gene matches: 6. The CDR3 loop reads CASSPDRDTDTQYF. The CDR3 region has the DNA TGTGCCAGCTCTCCGGACAGGGACACAGATACGCAGTATTTT.

J is TRBJ2-2 and V is TRBV5-1; D gene unclear. This CDR3 has 15 amino acids. Trimming left V 4 bases short and J 1 base short, with 11 bases between. CDR1 and CDR2 from the germline V gene are SGHRS and YFSETQ. CDR3 coding DNA: TGCGCCAGCAGCCCGGGTGGCCGGAACACCGGGGAGCTGTTTTTT. Translation gives CASSPGGRNTGELFF.

The chain has TRBV11-2 and TRBJ1-6; TRBD1 aligns across 9 bases. This CDR3 has 15 residues. V trimming: 5 bases; J trimming: 6 bases; junction bases outside the gene matches: 5. Germline CDR1 is SGHAT and CDR2 is FQNNGV. This CDR3 is CASSGTGLSNSPLHF. The DNA for the CDR3 is TGTGCCAGCAGCGGGACAGGGTTAAGTAATTCACCCCTCCACTTT.

V gene TRBV7-2 combines with J gene TRBJ2-7; tentatively, D is TRBD1 (5 bases). The CDR3 has 16 residues. Germline V gene data show CDR1 as SGHTA and CDR2 as FQGNSA. V lost 1 base and J 2 bases, leaving 15 bases between the germline ends. The CDR3 nucleotides are TGTGCCAGCAGCTTAGTTGGGGCACTGAGGCCCTACGAGCAGTACTTC. Its protein is CASSLVGALRPYEQYF.

This chain uses TRBV14 with TRBJ1-2; no reliable D call. V dropped 4 bases and J dropped 8 bases, with 17 bases sitting between them. Germline CDR1 SGHDN, CDR2 FVKESK. CDR3 length equals 14 residues. The CDR3 DNA follows: TGTGCCAGCAGCCTCCTGGACTTTGCTGACGGCTACACCTTC. Amino acid sequence: CASSLLDFADGYTF.

The V and J genes are TRBV18 and TRBJ2-6; D not certain. Germline CDR1 reads KGHSH; CDR2 reads LQKENI. This CDR3 is 14 amino acids long. V was pared by 3 bases and J by 1 base, with 4 bases between. DNA for the CDR3: TGTGCCAGCTCACCGTCGTCTGGGGCCAACGTCCTGACTTTC. Protein product: CASSPSSGANVLTF. The entire variable domain, with the rest obtained from reference TRBV18 and TRBJ2-6, is as follows: NAGVMQNPRHLVRRRGQEARLRCSPMKGHSHVYWYRQLPEEGLKFMVYLQKENIIDESGMPKERFSAEFPKEGPSILRIQQVVRGDSAAYFCASSPSSGANVLTFGAGSRLTVL.

V gene TRBV11-2 combines with J gene TRBJ1-3; TRBD1 might be the D (6 bases). The CDR3 spans 14 residues. From germline, CDR1 is SGHAT and CDR2 FQNNGV. The ends were cut back, 6 bases at V and 1 base at J, with 10 bases in the middle. CDR3 loop: CASSQGGSGNTIYF. The DNA for the CDR3 is TGTGCCAGCAGTCAAGGGGGATCTGGAAACACCATATATTTT.

The genes are TRBV19 and TRBJ1-1, with 10 bases that match TRBD1. The CDR3 contains 14 residues. The germline V gene encodes CDR1 LNHDA and CDR2 SQIVND (reference sequence). J gave up 11 bases and V 3 bases, and 9 bases lay outside the gene matches. The CDR3: CASSIPGQGVVAFF. The CDR3 region has the DNA TGTGCCAGTAGTATCCCAGGACAGGGGGTAGTGGCTTTCTTT.

The J gene is TRBJ1-1, the V gene TRBV2; D call uncertain. From germline, CDR1 is SNHLY and CDR2 FYNNEI. Trimming left V 1 base short and J 11 bases short, with 23 bases between. The CDR3 has 16 amino acids. CDR3 DNA sequence: TGTGCCAGCAGTGAAGGAGTTGTGGTCGTAAAAAGTGAGGCTTTCTTT. It codes for CASSEGVVVVKSEAFF.

The chain joins TRBV6-5 to TRBJ1-6; D gene ambiguous. Trimming shortened V by 2 bases and J by 10 bases, and 15 bases separated the two germline ends. The germline gives CDR1 MNHEY, CDR2 SVGAGI. CDR3 size: 15 residues. The CDR3 reads CASSYAWSRGSPLHF. In DNA, the CDR3 is TGTGCCAGCAGTTACGCGTGGAGTCGGGGATCACCCCTCCACTTT.

This chain uses TRBV5-1 with TRBJ1-2; D is perhaps TRBD1 (6 bases). The CDR3 is 13 residues long. The germline gives CDR1 SGHRS, CDR2 YFSETQ. Trimming cost V 8 bases and J 2 bases, with 13 bases left between them. CDR3 region: CASQEDSNYGYTF. CDR3 DNA: TGCGCCAGTCAAGAGGACAGCAACTATGGCTACACCTTC. Full variable domain (outside the CDR3, taken from reference TRBV5-1 and TRBJ1-2): KAGVTQTPRYLIKTRGQQVTLSCSPISGHRSVSWYQQTPGQGLQFLFEYFSETQRNKGNFPGRFSGRQFSNSRSEMNVSTLELGDSALYLCASQEDSNYGYTFGSGTRLTVV.

This clone was observed a single time. The rearrangement links TRBV18 to TRBJ2-3, with 8 positions matching TRBD2. Losses at the gene ends were 1 base for V and 0 bases for J; bases not matched to a gene: 0. The CDR3 is made up of 15 amino acids. Germline V gene data show CDR1 as KGHSH and CDR2 as LQKENI. As DNA, the CDR3 is TGTGCCAGCTCACCACTAGCGGGGAGCACAGATACGCAGTATTTT. This encodes CASSPLAGSTDTQYF.

V usage is TRBV27 and J usage is TRBJ2-7; TRBD2 aligns across 10 bases. Trimming removed 2 bases from V and 5 bases from J; junction bases left unmatched: 6. This CDR3 is 15 amino acids long. Germline CDR1 is MNHEY and CDR2 is SMNVEV (reference sequence). In DNA form, the CDR3 reads TGTGCCAGCAGTTTAAGGGGTAGCGGGGGGAACGAGCAGTACTTC. This encodes CASSLRGSGGNEQYF.

The J gene is TRBJ2-2, the V gene TRBV10-2; TRBD1 agrees at 11 bases. Germline loops: CDR1 WSHSY, CDR2 SAAADI. V lost 6 bases to trimming and J lost 6 bases; unmatched junction nucleotides: 6. This CDR3 contains 15 residues. The DNA of the CDR3 is TGCGCCAGCAGGCCCGGGACAGGGGGGGCCGGGGAGCTGTTTTTT. Its protein is CASRPGTGGAGELFF.

J is TRBJ2-3 and V is TRBV7-2; 13 positions agree with TRBD2. Germline-derived CDR1 and CDR2 are SGHTA and FQGNSA. The CDR3 is made up of 18 amino acids. The trim removed 2 bases at V and 2 bases at J, leaving 7 bases unmatched. This CDR3 reads CASSLSWTSGGSTDTQYF. CDR3 in DNA: TGTGCCAGCAGCTTATCTTGGACTAGCGGGGGTTCCACAGATACGCAGTATTTT.

The chain employs TRBV7-9 and TRBJ2-3, with D perhaps matching TRBD1 (5 bases). Germline CDR1 SEHNR, CDR2 FQNEAQ (reference sequence). CDR3 length: 18 residues. V was pared by 1 base and J by 0 bases, with 17 bases between. CDR3: CASSLDPRAITSTDTQYF. The CDR3 region has the DNA TGTGCCAGCAGCTTAGATCCCAGGGCGATCACCAGCACAGATACGCAGTATTTT.

This clone has only one observation. The same CDR3 is also encoded by other DNA sequences in this sample. This rearrangement joins TRBV5-1 to TRBJ1-1, with D possibly matching TRBD1 (5 bases). Trimming cost V 2 bases and J 5 bases, with 7 bases left between them. The CDR3 consists of 12 residues. CDR1 is SGHRS, CDR2 YFSETQ, per germline. CDR3 region: CASSFQGTEAFF. In DNA, the CDR3 is TGCGCCAGCAGCTTCCAGGGAACTGAAGCTTTCTTT.

This rearrangement joins TRBV10-3 to TRBJ1-3; the D is unclear. The CDR3 extends over 14 amino acids. The V end lost 0 bases, the J end lost 3 bases, and 6 bases lay between the germline ends. Germline-derived CDR1 and CDR2 are ENHRY and SYGVKD. CDR3 in amino acids: CAISESILGNTIYF. The CDR3 DNA reads as TGTGCCATCAGTGAGTCAATTCTTGGAAACACCATATATTTT.